Below are 8 T cell receptor beta chains sequenced from a single sample in a study of T cell repertoires in cytomegalovirus infection. For these receptors, no antigen is known. TCRdb processed the reads anew with MiXCR; each CDR3 protein has one entry. The repertoire has about 900,000 distinct CDR3 sequences, roughly 30% of them found once; the top ten carry roughly an eighth. The source was cultured CD8+ T cells from PBMCs, collected from culture after CMV antigen stimulation. Every receptor here comes from a human donor in good health (CMV status not recorded). Some clones in this sample may be carry-over from other donors' samples.

This clonotype was counted a few times. The rearrangement joins TRBV12-3 or TRBV12-4 to TRBJ2-1, with TRBD2 matching 11 bases. This CDR3 region has 13 residues. The V gene end was trimmed by 8 bases and the J gene end by 8 bases; junction bases not matched to a gene: 5. The CDR3 loop is CASERLAGHEQFF. The CDR3 DNA reads as TGTGCCAGCGAACGACTAGCGGGGCATGAGCAGTTCTTC.

This clonotype appeared a few times. The chain carries TRBV6-2 or TRBV6-3 and TRBJ2-7, with 10 positions matching TRBD2. The CDR3 totals 15 residues. J was trimmed by 3 bases and V by 3 bases; bases with no gene match: 5. The germline gives CDR1 MNHEY, CDR2 SVGEGT. Here the CDR3 reads CASSYERGGLYEQYV. For the CDR3, the DNA is TGTGCCAGCAGTTATGAGCGGGGGGGCCTCTACGAGCAGTACGTC.

A few counts support this clonotype. The chain combines TRBV6-5 with TRBJ2-2; TRBD2 aligns across 9 bases. CDR3 length: 16 amino acids. The germline V gene encodes CDR1 MNHEY and CDR2 SVGAGI. The V and J ends lost 7 bases and 5 bases, in that order; junction bases with no gene match: 11. CDR3 coding DNA: TGTGCCAGCAATCTAGGACTAGCGCGGGAAACCGGGGAGCTGTTTTTT. Its protein product is CASNLGLARETGELFF.

This clonotype appeared a few times. The chain combines TRBV6-5 with TRBJ2-2; no clear D. CDR1 is MNHEY and CDR2 is SVGAGI in the germline V gene. There are 14 residues in the CDR3. Trimming left V 0 bases short and J 6 bases short, with 8 bases between. The CDR3 DNA is TGTGCCAGCAGTTACTCGATATCCCCCGGGGAGCTGTTTTTT. Its translation is CASSYSISPGELFF.

Note on this clonotype: This may be a read error: a much more frequent sequence differs by one nucleotide. J is TRBJ1-5 and V is TRBV7-6; 9 bases fit TRBD1. Germline values: CDR1 SGHVS, CDR2 FNYEAQ. This CDR3 is 15 amino acids long. The CDR3 loop is CARSKRTGVNQPQHF. The CDR3, as DNA: TGTGCCCGCAGCAAAAGGACAGGGGTCAATCAGCCCCAGCATTTT.

This clonotype was observed a handful of times. The chain carries TRBV4-1 and TRBJ2-1; D gene uncertain. V was trimmed by 0 bases and J by 9 bases, leaving 15 bases between them. The CDR3 runs 15 residues. The germline V gene has CDR1 MGHRA and CDR2 YSYEKL. The CDR3 loop is CASSQDSIGVTEQFF. CDR3 nucleotide sequence: TGCGCCAGCAGCCAAGATAGCATTGGAGTTACTGAGCAGTTCTTC.

This clonotype was observed a handful of times. This sequence joins TRBV28 and TRBJ1-4; perhaps TRBD1 as D (6 bases). Trimming left V 5 bases short and J 10 bases short, with 17 bases between. CDR1 and CDR2 from the germline V gene are MDHEN and SYDVKM. This CDR3 spans 14 amino acids. The CDR3 nucleotides read TGTGCCAGCAGTCAGGAGGGGGGGCGATCAAAACTGTTTTTT. Translating gives CASSQEGGRSKLFF.

In DNA, the CDR3 is TGTGCCAGCAGCTTCCGGGGACGGATTTTCCCCCCTGGGGCCAACGTCCTGACTTTC. Protein: CASSFRGRIFPPGANVLTF. This chain links TRBV7-8 with TRBJ2-6; D may correspond to TRBD1 or TRBD2 (5 bases each). The V end lost 3 bases, the J end lost 2 bases, and 20 bases lay between the germline ends. This CDR3 contains 19 residues. Germline V lookup: CDR1 SGHVS, CDR2 FQNEAQ.